This T cell receptor (beta chain) was found in a study of blood T cell repertoires in COVID-19. Background on the study: The study drew acute and convalescent COVID-19 samples from the United States, Italy and Spain. T cells, B-cell-depleted T cells, or PBMCs provided the cDNA or gDNA that served as material.

Original analysis: Amplification of reference gene primers provided the estimated nucleated cell counts. The table came from immunoSEQ multiplex PCR; TCRdb's copy has only in-frame clones and leaves some out. That table is the source of V, J and clone size, and D and trimming were worked out from the DNA. The sample comprises some 250,000 clones, around 89% of which are singletons, and roughly 8.3% rests with the top ten. V lost 6 bases and J lost 8, with 16 bases in between. The CDR3 consists of 13 residues. The germline gives CDR1 SEHNR, CDR2 FQNEAQ (reference sequence). Enrolled through a virtual design, the participants were between roughly 18 and 89 years of age and came from about two dozen US areas.

The specimen sequenced was PBMCs or T cells enriched from blood (not recorded which). The chain couples TRBV7-9 to TRBJ1-2, with D perhaps TRBD1 (5 bases). The sequence derives from a man aged 40-49 years who had recovered from COVID-19. CDR3 nucleotide sequence: TGTGCCAGCAGTTCGGGTGAAAGGACAGGCTACACCTTC. This gives the protein CASSSGERTGYTF.